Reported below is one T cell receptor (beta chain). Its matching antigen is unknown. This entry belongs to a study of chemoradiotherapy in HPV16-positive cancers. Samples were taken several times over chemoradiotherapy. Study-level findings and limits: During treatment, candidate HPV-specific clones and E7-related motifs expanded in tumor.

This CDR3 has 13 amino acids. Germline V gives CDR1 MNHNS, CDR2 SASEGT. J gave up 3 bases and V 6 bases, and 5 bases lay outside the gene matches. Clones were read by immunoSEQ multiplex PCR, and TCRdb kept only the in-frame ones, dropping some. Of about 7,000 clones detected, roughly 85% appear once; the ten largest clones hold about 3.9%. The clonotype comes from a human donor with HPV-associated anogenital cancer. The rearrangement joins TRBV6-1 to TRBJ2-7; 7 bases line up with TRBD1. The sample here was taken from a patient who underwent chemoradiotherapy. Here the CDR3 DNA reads TGTGCCAGCAGAGTAGGACAGGACTACGAGCAGTACTTC. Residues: CASRVGQDYEQYF.